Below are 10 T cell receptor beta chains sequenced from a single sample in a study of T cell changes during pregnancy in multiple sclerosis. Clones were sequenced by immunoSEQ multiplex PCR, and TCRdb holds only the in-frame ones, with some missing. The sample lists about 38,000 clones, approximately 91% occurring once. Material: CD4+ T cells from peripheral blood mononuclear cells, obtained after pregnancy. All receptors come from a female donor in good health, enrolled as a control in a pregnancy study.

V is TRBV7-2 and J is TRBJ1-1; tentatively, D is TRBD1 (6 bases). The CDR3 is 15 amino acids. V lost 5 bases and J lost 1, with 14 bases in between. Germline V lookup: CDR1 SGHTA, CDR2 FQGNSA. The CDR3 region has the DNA TGTGCCAGCAGCCTAAGGGACACCCGGAACACTGAAGCTTTCTTT. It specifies CASSLRDTRNTEAFF.

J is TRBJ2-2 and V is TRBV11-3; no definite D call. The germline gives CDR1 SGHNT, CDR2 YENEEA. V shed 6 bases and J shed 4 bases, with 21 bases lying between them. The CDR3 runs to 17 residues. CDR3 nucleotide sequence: TGTGCCAGCAGTTTAAACCAGGTTTTTGGTAGCACCGGGGAGCTGTTTTTT. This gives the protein CASSLNQVFGSTGELFF.

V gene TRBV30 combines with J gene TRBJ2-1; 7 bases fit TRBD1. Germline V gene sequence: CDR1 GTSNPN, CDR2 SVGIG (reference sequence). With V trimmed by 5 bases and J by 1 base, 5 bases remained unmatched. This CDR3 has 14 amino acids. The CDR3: CAWHRGGSYNEQFF. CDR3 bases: TGTGCCTGGCACAGGGGTGGTTCCTACAATGAGCAGTTCTTC. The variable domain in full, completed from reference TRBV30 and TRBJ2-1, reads SQTIHQWPATLVQPVGSPLSLECTVEGTSNPNLYWYRQAAGRGLQLLFYSVGIGQISSEVPQNLSASRPQDRQFILSSKKLLLSDSGFYLCAWHRGGSYNEQFFGPGTRLTVL.

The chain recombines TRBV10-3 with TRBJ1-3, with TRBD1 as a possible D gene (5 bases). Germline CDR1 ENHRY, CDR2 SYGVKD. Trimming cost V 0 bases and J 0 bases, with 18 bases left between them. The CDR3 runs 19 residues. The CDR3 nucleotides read TGTGCCATCAGTGAGTCCCAAACGGGACTCACGAGCTCTGGAAACACCATATATTTT. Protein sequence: CAISESQTGLTSSGNTIYF.

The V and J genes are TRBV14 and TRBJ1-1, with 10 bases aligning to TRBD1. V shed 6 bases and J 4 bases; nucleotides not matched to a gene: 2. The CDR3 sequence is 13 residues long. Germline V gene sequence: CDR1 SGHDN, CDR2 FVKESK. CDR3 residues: CASSGQGGTEAFF. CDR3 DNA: TGTGCCAGCAGTGGACAGGGGGGCACTGAAGCTTTCTTT.

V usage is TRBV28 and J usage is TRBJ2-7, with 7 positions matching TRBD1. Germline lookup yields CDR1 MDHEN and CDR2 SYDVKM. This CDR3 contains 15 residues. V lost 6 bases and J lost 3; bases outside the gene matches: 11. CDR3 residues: CASRDPGTAIYEQYF. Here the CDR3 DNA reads TGTGCCAGCAGAGACCCCGGGACAGCCATCTACGAGCAGTACTTC.

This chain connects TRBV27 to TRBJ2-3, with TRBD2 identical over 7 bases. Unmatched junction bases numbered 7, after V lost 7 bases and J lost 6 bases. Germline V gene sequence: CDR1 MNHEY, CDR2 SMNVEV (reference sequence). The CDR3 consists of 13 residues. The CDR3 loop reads CASNRSSGDTQYF. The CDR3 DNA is TGTGCCAGCAATAGAAGTAGCGGGGATACGCAGTATTTT.

The CDR3 is CASSQSGPGQGYEQYF. CDR3 sequence (DNA): TGTGCCAGCAGCCAGTCCGGACCGGGACAGGGCTACGAGCAGTACTTC. This rearrangement joins TRBV7-6 to TRBJ2-7, with TRBD1 matching 9 bases. The CDR3 covers 16 residues. Losses at the gene ends were 5 bases for V and 3 bases for J; bases not matched to a gene: 11. Germline lookup yields CDR1 SGHVS and CDR2 FNYEAQ. Using reference TRBV7-6 and TRBJ2-7 for the parts outside the CDR3, the full variable domain is GAGVSQSPRYKVTKRGQDVALRCDPISGHVSLYWYRQALGQGPEFLTYFNYEAQQDKSGLPNDRFSAERPEGSISTLTIQRTEQRDSAMYRCASSQSGPGQGYEQYFGPGTRLTVT.

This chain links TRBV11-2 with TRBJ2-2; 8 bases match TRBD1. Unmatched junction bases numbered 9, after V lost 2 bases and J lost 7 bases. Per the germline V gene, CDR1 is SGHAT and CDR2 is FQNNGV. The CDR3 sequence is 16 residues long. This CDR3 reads CASSLNPGGAGGELFF. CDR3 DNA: TGTGCCAGCAGCTTAAACCCAGGGGGCGCCGGCGGGGAGCTGTTTTTT.

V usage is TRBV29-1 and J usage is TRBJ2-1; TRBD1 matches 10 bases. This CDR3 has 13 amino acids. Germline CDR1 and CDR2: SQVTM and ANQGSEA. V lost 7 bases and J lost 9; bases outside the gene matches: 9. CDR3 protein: CSGGTGVLGEQFF. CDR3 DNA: TGCAGCGGGGGGACAGGGGTTTTGGGTGAGCAGTTCTTC.